These 6 T cell receptor beta chains originate from one sample sequenced in a study of blood T cell repertoires in COVID-19. Generated by immunoSEQ multiplex PCR, the TCRdb table keeps only in-frame clones and is missing some. In the table there are under 150,000 clones, around 80% of which are singletons. Sequenced: peripheral blood. The receptors were sampled from a human donor in a cohort sampled during active COVID-19.

This clone was seen a handful of times. The chain has TRBV5-1 and TRBJ1-6; a possible D gene is TRBD1 (5 bases). Germline V gene lookup returns CDR1 SGHRS and CDR2 YFSETQ. The CDR3 has 15 amino acids. With 2 bases removed from V and 8 bases from J, the gap between germline ends came to 14 bases. Here the CDR3 reads CASSFSGTVDSPLHF. CDR3 nucleotides: TGCGCCAGCAGCTTTTCCGGGACTGTTGATTCACCCCTCCACTTT.

The chain has TRBV9 and TRBJ2-3, with 7 positions matching TRBD2. After removal of 0 bases from V and 1 base from J, the junction contained 8 bases not matched to a gene. CDR1 is SGDLS, CDR2 YYNGEE, per germline. The CDR3 spans 17 residues. The CDR3 bases are TGTGCCAGCAGCGTAGATATCGGCGGGGGAGGCACAGATACGCAGTATTTT. Amino acids: CASSVDIGGGGTDTQYF. Filled out from reference TRBV9 and TRBJ2-3, the complete variable domain reads DSGVTQTPKHLITATGQRVTLRCSPRSGDLSVYWYQQSLDQGLQFLIQYYNGEERAKGNILERFSAQQFPDLHSELNLSSLELGDSALYFCASSVDIGGGGTDTQYFGPGTRLTVL.

The V call is TRBV19, the J call TRBJ1-3; 10 nucleotides line up with TRBD1. The germline V gene has CDR1 LNHDA and CDR2 SQIVND (reference sequence). The CDR3 contains 16 residues. Germline trimming cut 4 bases from V and 2 bases from J; bases unmatched to any gene: 5. CDR3 protein: CASSSPGTGAGNTIYF. The CDR3 DNA reads as TGTGCCAGTAGTAGCCCCGGGACAGGGGCTGGAAACACCATATATTTT.

The chain is built from TRBV6-5 and TRBJ2-2; D might be TRBD2 (7 bases). CDR1 is MNHEY and CDR2 is SVGAGI in the germline V gene. This CDR3 is built from 14 residues. V was cut by 5 bases and J by 7 bases, with 14 bases left in between. Here the CDR3 reads CASSRTGTIGELFF. CDR3 DNA sequence: TGTGCCAGCAGTCGAACAGGGACTATCGGGGAGCTGTTTTTT.

The chain joins TRBV5-1 to TRBJ1-2; 8 nucleotides align to TRBD1. V shed 4 bases and J 7 bases; nucleotides not matched to a gene: 15. CDR1 and CDR2 (germline): SGHRS, YFSETQ. The CDR3 consists of 16 residues. Here the CDR3 reads CASSLGDRGTGTGYTF. The CDR3 nucleotides are TGCGCCAGCAGCCTGGGGGACCGCGGGACAGGCACTGGCTACACCTTC.

The V call is TRBV5-1, the J call TRBJ1-2; no reliable D call. This CDR3 spans 13 amino acids. Germline loops: CDR1 SGHRS, CDR2 YFSETQ. V gave up 4 bases and J gave up 6 bases, with 13 bases separating them. The CDR3 bases are TGCGCCAGCAGCCCCTCAGGAAATCATGGCTACACCTTC. Residues: CASSPSGNHGYTF.